Below are 23 T cell receptor beta chains sequenced from a single sample in a study of blood T cell repertoires in COVID-19. Produced via immunoSEQ multiplex PCR; TCRdb's table is partial and in-frame only. The table includes 250,000 or so clones, about 91% detected once. The sample consisted of PBMCs or T cells enriched from blood (not recorded which). Receptor source: a middle-aged man who had been exposed to COVID-19.

The V and J genes are TRBV15 and TRBJ2-7, with 7 bases that match TRBD2. Germline V CDR1 and CDR2: LNHNV, YYDKDF (reference sequence). The CDR3 consists of 17 residues. V lost 0 bases, J lost 0 bases, and 8 bases stayed unmatched. The CDR3 reads CATSRDQLARSSYEQYF. The DNA of the CDR3 is TGTGCCACCAGCAGAGATCAACTAGCGCGTAGCTCCTACGAGCAGTACTTC.

Turning to this clone: The sample carries other DNA sequences with the same CDR3. The J gene is TRBJ1-1, the V gene TRBV28; D is undetermined. Trimming took 3 bases from V and 4 from J, leaving 6 bases between them. The germline gives CDR1 MDHEN, CDR2 SYDVKM. This CDR3 has 12 amino acids. CDR3 sequence: CASSFSGTEAFF. As DNA, the CDR3 is TGTGCCAGCAGTTTCTCAGGCACTGAAGCTTTCTTT.

This chain links TRBV28 with TRBJ1-4; tentatively, D is TRBD1 (6 bases). Germline lookup yields CDR1 MDHEN and CDR2 SYDVKM. The CDR3 is 15 residues long. Trimming removed 3 bases at V and 7 bases at J, with 15 bases between. The CDR3: CASSLNTGISEKLFF. CDR3 DNA: TGTGCCAGCAGTTTGAACACAGGGATATCTGAAAAACTGTTTTTT.

This clone was observed a single time. The gene calls are TRBV7-2 and TRBJ2-1; 7 bases are shared with TRBD1. The V and J ends lost 4 bases and 7 bases, in that order; junction bases with no gene match: 7. The CDR3 is made up of 14 amino acids. The germline V gene encodes CDR1 SGHTA and CDR2 FQGNSA. CDR3 DNA sequence: TGTGCCAGCAGCTACAGGGGATCTGTAAATGAGCAGTTCTTC. Translated: CASSYRGSVNEQFF.

This rearrangement joins TRBV28 to TRBJ1-4; 7 nucleotides align to TRBD1. The CDR3 length is 15 residues. Trimming at V came to 7 bases and at J to 8 bases, leaving 13 bases not matched to a gene. Germline-derived CDR1 and CDR2 are MDHEN and SYDVKM. The CDR3 protein is CASTQGGRNLEKLFF. In DNA form, the CDR3 reads TGTGCCAGCACCCAGGGGGGCCGAAATCTGGAAAAACTGTTTTTT.

This clone was counted a single time. V usage is TRBV7-8 and J usage is TRBJ2-3; a possible D gene is TRBD1 (6 bases). Per the germline V gene, CDR1 is SGHVS and CDR2 is FQNEAQ. The CDR3 spans 12 residues. The V end lost 1 base, the J end lost 8 bases, and 7 bases lay between the germline ends. The CDR3 is CASSLGGPTQYF. For the CDR3, the DNA is TGTGCCAGCAGCTTAGGGGGGCCTACGCAGTATTTT.

V is TRBV12-3 or TRBV12-4 and J is TRBJ2-5; D may be TRBD1 (5 bases). Trimming took 5 bases from V and 9 from J, leaving 10 bases between them. The CDR3 is made up of 11 amino acids. The CDR3: CASSPQGAQYF. The DNA for the CDR3 is TGTGCCAGCAGTCCCCAAGGGGCCCAGTACTTC.

This sequence joins TRBV28 and TRBJ1-1, with D uncertain. Between the trimmed V and J ends, which lost 3 bases and 7 bases, there was a span of 12 bases. The germline V gene has CDR1 MDHEN and CDR2 SYDVKM. There are 13 residues in the CDR3. This CDR3 is CASSLRVGSEAFF. The CDR3 DNA sequence: TGTGCCAGCAGTTTGAGGGTAGGCAGTGAAGCTTTCTTT.

Of note for this clone: Other nucleotide sequences from this sample produce the same CDR3. The chain has TRBV9 and TRBJ1-2; 11 bases are shared with TRBD1. The CDR3 loop spans 14 amino acids. The germline CDR1 and CDR2 sequences are SGDLS and YYNGEE. V lost 2 bases, J lost 8 bases, and 5 bases stayed unmatched. The CDR3 spells CASSVGQGALGYTF. Here the CDR3 DNA reads TGTGCCAGCAGCGTTGGACAGGGGGCTTTGGGCTACACCTTC.

The CDR3 region is CASSLGTRGRNGYTF. CDR3 sequence (DNA): TGTGCCAGCAGCTTGGGAACCAGGGGGCGTAATGGCTACACCTTC. This chain connects TRBV5-6 to TRBJ1-2; 8 positions agree with TRBD1. The V segment lost 0 bases and the J segment 6 bases; nucleotides outside the gene matches: 7. CDR1 is SGHDT and CDR2 is YYEEEE in the germline V gene. CDR3 length: 15 residues.

This chain joins TRBV3-1 (or the pseudogene TRBV3-2) and TRBJ1-6; 7 bases fit TRBD1. Germline CDR1 and CDR2: LGHDT and YNNKEL (reference sequence). The CDR3 is made up of 18 amino acids. After removal of 0 bases from V and 10 bases from J, the junction contained 15 bases not matched to a gene. CDR3 bases: TGTGCCAGCAGCCAAGACGGGTTCCCAGACAGGGATCACTCACCCCTCCACTTT. Amino acid sequence: CASSQDGFPDRDHSPLHF.

The table lists this clone with a count of one. In DNA, the CDR3 is TGTGCCAGCAGTGGGCCACAGGGGTTCTCCTACAATGAGCAGTTCTTC. Amino acids: CASSGPQGFSYNEQFF. The chain recombines TRBV6-1 with TRBJ2-1; 7 positions match TRBD1. Germline V gives CDR1 MNHNS, CDR2 SASEGT. The J segment lost 0 bases and the V segment lost 4 bases, leaving 6 bases of the junction unmatched. CDR3 length: 16 residues.

V and J are TRBV6-1 and TRBJ2-7, with D perhaps TRBD1 (6 bases). This CDR3 comprises 14 residues. Germline V gene data show CDR1 as MNHNS and CDR2 as SASEGT. With 3 bases removed from V and 2 bases from J, the gap between germline ends came to 11 bases. The CDR3 bases are TGTGCCAGCAGTGAGGACAGCTTCACCTACGAGCAGTACTTC. It specifies CASSEDSFTYEQYF.

The gene calls are TRBV10-1 and TRBJ2-2; 12 positions match TRBD2. Germline values: CDR1 WNHNN, CDR2 SYGVQD (reference sequence). Trimming took 2 bases from V and 0 from J; bases not matched to a gene: 4. The CDR3 covers 18 residues. In DNA form, the CDR3 reads TGCGCCAGCAGTGAGAGTACTAGCGGGAGGACGAACACCGGGGAGCTGTTTTTT. Amino acids: CASSESTSGRTNTGELFF.

The chain links TRBV7-9 to TRBJ2-7; TRBD1 agrees at 10 bases. Germline lookup yields CDR1 SEHNR and CDR2 FQNEAQ (reference sequence). CDR3 length: 14 residues. V trimming: 5 bases; J trimming: 2 bases; junction bases outside the gene matches: 3. CDR3 region: CASSPGTGAYEQYF. Written as DNA, the CDR3 is TGTGCCAGCAGCCCCGGGACAGGGGCCTACGAGCAGTACTTC.

The J gene is TRBJ2-1, the V gene TRBV5-4; TRBD1 matches at 10 bases. This CDR3 is built from 15 residues. V lost 5 bases, J lost 1 base, and 3 bases stayed unmatched. The germline V gene has CDR1 SGHNT and CDR2 YYREEE (reference sequence). The CDR3 region has the DNA TGTGCCAGCAGGACAGGGGGCGGATCCTACAATGAGCAGTTCTTC. Translation: CASRTGGGSYNEQFF.

The chain joins TRBV5-1 to TRBJ2-1; 8 bases are shared with TRBD2. Trimming removed 4 bases from V and 10 bases from J; junction bases left unmatched: 7. Germline loops: CDR1 SGHRS, CDR2 YFSETQ. This CDR3 contains 13 residues. This CDR3 reads CASSPTLAGEQFF. CDR3 DNA: TGCGCCAGCAGCCCTACTTTAGCGGGGGAGCAGTTCTTC.

The V gene is TRBV6-5, the J gene TRBJ2-3, with 7 bases lining up with TRBD2. The germline V gene has CDR1 MNHEY and CDR2 SVGAGI. V lost 4 bases and J lost 2; bases outside the gene matches: 6. The CDR3 is made up of 15 amino acids. DNA of the CDR3: TGTGCCAGCAGTTCTAGCGGTAAATCCACAGATACGCAGTATTTT. Translation gives CASSSSGKSTDTQYF.

This sequence joins TRBV4-1 and TRBJ2-7, with TRBD2 matching 13 bases. The germline V gene has CDR1 MGHRA and CDR2 YSYEKL. This CDR3 spans 15 amino acids. Germline trimming cut 2 bases from V and 5 bases from J; bases unmatched to any gene: 3. CDR3 sequence: CASSQIGLAGDEQYF. CDR3 sequence (DNA): TGCGCCAGCAGCCAAATCGGACTAGCGGGAGACGAGCAGTACTTC.

The J gene is TRBJ2-5, the V gene TRBV10-2; D is perhaps TRBD1 (5 bases). CDR1 is WSHSY, CDR2 SAAADI, per germline. Trimming pared 6 bases from V and 5 bases from J, leaving 13 bases between. This CDR3 comprises 13 residues. The CDR3 protein is CASRLIGAETQYF. The CDR3 DNA reads as TGCGCCAGCAGGCTAATTGGGGCGGAGACCCAGTACTTC.

J is TRBJ2-7 and V is TRBV7-3; the D is unclear. The germline V and J ends were trimmed by 3 bases and 0 bases, with 18 bases remaining between them. CDR3 length equals 17 residues. Germline V gives CDR1 SGHTA, CDR2 FQGTGA. CDR3 loop: CASSFPEKLRSSYEQYF. CDR3 DNA: TGTGCCAGCAGCTTTCCCGAGAAATTGCGGAGCTCCTACGAGCAGTACTTC.

This clone was picked up a small number of times. This chain connects TRBV20-1 to TRBJ2-7; D is undetermined. The CDR3 is made up of 13 amino acids. Looked up from germline, CDR1 is DFQATT and CDR2 is SNEGSKA (reference sequence). V lost 3 bases and J 3 bases, leaving 12 bases between the germline ends. CDR3 residues: CSASSLTSYEQYF. The CDR3, as DNA: TGCAGTGCTAGTTCGTTGACAAGCTACGAGCAGTACTTC.

The chain carries TRBV5-1 and TRBJ2-5, with 8 bases that match TRBD2. CDR1 and CDR2 (germline): SGHRS, YFSETQ. V trimming: 5 bases; J trimming: 1 base; junction bases outside the gene matches: 4. CDR3 length: 14 residues. The CDR3 loop reads CASRLGLAQETQYF. The CDR3 coding sequence is TGCGCCAGCAGATTAGGACTAGCCCAAGAGACCCAGTACTTC. The whole variable domain, filled in from reference TRBV5-1 and TRBJ2-5, reads KAGVTQTPRYLIKTRGQQVTLSCSPISGHRSVSWYQQTPGQGLQFLFEYFSETQRNKGNFPGRFSGRQFSNSRSEMNVSTLELGDSALYLCASRLGLAQETQYFGPGTRLLVL.